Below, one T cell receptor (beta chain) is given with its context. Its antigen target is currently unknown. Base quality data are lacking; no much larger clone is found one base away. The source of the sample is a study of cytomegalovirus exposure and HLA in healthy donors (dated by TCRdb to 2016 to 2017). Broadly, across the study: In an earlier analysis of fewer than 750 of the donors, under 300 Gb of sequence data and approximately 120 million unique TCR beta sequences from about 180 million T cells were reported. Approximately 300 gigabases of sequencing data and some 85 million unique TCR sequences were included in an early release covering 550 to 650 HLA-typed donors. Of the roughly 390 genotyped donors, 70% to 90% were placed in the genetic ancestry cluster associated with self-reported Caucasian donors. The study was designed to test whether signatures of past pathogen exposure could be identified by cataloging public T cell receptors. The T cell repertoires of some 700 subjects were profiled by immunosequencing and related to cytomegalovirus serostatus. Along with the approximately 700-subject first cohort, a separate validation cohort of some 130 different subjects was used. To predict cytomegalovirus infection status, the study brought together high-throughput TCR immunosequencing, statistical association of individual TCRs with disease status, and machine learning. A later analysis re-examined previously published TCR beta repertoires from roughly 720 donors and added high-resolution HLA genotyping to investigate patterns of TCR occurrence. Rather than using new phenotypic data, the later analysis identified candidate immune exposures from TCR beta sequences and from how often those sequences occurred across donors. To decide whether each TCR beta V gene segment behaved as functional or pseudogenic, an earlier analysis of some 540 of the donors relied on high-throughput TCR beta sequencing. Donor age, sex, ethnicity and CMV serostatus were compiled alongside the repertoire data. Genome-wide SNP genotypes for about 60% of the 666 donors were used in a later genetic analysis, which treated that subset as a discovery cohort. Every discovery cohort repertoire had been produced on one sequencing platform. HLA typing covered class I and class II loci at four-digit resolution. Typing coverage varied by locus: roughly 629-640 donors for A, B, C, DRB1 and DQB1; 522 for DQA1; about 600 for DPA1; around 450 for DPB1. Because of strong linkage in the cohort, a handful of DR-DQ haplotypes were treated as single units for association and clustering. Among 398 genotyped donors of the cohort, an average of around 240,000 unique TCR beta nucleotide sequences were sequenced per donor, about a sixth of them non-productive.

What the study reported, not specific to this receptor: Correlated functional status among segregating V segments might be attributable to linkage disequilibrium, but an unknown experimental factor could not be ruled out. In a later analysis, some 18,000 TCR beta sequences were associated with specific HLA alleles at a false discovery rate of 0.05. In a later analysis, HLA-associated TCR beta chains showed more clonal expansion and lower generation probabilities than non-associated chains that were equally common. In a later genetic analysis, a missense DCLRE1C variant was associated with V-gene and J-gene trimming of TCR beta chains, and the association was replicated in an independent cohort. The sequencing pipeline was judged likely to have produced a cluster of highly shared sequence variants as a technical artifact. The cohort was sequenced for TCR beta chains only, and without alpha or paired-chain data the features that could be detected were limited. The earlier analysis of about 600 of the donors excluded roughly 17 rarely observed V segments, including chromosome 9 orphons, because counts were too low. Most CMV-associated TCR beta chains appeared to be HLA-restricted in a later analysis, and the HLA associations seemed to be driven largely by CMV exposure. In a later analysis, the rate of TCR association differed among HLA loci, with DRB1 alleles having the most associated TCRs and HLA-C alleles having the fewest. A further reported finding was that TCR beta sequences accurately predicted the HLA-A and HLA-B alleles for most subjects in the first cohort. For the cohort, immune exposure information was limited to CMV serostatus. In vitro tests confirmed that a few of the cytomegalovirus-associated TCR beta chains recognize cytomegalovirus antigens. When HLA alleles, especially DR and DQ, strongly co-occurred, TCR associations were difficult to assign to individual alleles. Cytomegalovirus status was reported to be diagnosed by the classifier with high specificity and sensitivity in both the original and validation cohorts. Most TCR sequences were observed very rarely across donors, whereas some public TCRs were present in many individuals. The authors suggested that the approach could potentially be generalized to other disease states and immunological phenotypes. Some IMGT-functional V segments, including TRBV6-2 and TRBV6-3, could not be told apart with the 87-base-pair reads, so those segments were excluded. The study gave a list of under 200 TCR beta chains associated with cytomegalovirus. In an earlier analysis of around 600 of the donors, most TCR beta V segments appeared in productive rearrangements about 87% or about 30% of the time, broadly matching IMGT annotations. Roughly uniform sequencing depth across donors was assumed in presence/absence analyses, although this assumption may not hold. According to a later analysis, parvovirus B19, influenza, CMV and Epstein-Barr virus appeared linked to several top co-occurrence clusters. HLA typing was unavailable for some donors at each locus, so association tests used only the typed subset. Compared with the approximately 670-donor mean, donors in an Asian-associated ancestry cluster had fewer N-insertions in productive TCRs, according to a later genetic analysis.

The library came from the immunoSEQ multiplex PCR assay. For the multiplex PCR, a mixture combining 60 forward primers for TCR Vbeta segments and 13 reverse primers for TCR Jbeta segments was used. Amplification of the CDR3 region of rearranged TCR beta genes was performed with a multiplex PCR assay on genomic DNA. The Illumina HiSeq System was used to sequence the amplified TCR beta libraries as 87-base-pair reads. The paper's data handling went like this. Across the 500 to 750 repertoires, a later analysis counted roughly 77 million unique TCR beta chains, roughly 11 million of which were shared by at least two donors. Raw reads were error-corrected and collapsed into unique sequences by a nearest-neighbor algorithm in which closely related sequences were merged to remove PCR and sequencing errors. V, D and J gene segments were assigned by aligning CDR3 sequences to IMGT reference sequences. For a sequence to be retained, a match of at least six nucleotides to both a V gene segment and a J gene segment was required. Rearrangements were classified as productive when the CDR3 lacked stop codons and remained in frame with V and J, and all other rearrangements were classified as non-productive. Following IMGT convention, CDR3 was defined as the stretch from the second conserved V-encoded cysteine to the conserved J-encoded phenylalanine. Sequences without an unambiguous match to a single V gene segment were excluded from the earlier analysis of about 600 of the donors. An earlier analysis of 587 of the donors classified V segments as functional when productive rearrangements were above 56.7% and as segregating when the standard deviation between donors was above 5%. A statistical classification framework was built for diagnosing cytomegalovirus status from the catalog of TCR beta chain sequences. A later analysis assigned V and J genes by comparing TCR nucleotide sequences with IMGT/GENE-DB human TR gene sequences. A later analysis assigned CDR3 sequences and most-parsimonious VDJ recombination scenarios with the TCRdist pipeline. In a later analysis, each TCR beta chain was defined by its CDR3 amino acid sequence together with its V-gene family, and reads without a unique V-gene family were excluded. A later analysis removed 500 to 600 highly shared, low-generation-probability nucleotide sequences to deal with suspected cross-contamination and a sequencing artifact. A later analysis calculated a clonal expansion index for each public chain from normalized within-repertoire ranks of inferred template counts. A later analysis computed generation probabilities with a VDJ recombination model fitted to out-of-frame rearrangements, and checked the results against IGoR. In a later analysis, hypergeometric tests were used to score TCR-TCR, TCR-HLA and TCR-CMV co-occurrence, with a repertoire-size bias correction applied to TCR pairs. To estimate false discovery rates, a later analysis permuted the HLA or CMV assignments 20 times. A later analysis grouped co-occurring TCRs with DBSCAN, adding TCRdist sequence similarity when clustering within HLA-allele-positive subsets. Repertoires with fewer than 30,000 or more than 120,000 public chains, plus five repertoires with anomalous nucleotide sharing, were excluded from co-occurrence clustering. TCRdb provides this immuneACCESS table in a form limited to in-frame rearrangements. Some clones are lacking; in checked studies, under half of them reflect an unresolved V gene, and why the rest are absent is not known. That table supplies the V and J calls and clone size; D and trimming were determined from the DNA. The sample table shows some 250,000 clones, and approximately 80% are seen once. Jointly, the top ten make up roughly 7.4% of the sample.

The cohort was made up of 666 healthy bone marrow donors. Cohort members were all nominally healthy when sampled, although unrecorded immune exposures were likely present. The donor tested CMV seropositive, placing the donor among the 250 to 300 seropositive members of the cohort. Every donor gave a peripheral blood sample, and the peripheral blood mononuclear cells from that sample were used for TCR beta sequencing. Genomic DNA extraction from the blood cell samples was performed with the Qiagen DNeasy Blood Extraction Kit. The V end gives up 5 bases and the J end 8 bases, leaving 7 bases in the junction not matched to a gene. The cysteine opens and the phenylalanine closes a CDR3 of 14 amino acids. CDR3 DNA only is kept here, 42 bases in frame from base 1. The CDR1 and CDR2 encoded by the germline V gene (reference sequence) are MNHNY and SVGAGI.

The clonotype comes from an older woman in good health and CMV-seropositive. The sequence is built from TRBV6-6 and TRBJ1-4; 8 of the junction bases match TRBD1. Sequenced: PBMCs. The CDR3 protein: CASSLQGALEKLFF. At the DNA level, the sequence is TGTGCCAGCAGTCTCCAGGGGGCGTTGGAAAAACTGTTTTTT.